This T cell receptor beta chain was sequenced during a study of tumor-infiltrating lymphocytes in localized non-small cell lung cancer. The wider study: Patients included smokers and never-smokers with various histologies, some sampled after neoadjuvant chemotherapy.

Measured with immunoSEQ multiplex PCR; TCRdb has only the in-frame clones, and not every one. The sample includes about 12,000 clones, 80% to 90% of them seen just once. V gave up 6 bases and J gave up 0 bases, with 11 bases separating them. The CDR3 extends over 15 amino acids. Germline values: CDR1 LNHDA, CDR2 SQIVND (reference sequence). This receptor was taken from a human donor with non-small cell lung cancer. Sequenced sample: lung tumor tissue. V gene TRBV19 combines with J gene TRBJ2-2, with D hard to call. CDR3 residues: CASRQIGANTGELFF. The DNA for the CDR3 is TGTGCCAGTAGACAGATCGGAGCGAACACCGGGGAGCTGTTTTTT. Using reference TRBV19 and TRBJ2-2 for the parts outside the CDR3, the full variable domain is DGGITQSPKYLFRKEGQNVTLSCEQNLNHDAMYWYRQDPGQGLRLIYYSQIVNDFQKGDIAEGYSVSREKKESFPLTVTSAQKNPTAFYLCASRQIGANTGELFFGEGSRLTVL.